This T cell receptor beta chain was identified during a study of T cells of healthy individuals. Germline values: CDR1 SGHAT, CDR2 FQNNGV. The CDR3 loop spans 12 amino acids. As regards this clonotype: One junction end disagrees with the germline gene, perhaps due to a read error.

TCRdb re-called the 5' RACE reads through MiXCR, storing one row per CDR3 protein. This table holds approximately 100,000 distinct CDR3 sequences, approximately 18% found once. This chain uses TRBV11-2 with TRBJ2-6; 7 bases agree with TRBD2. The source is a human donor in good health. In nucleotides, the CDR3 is TGTGCCAGCAGCCCAGGCTCTAGCGGCCCGTATTTC. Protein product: CASSPGSSGPYF. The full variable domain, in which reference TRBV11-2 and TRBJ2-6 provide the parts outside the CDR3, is EAGVAQSPRYKIIEKRQSVAFWCNPISGHATLYWYQQILGQGPKLLIQFQNNGVVDDSQLPKDRFSAERLKGVDSTLKIQPAKLEDSAVYLCASSPGSSGPYFGAGSRLTVL.